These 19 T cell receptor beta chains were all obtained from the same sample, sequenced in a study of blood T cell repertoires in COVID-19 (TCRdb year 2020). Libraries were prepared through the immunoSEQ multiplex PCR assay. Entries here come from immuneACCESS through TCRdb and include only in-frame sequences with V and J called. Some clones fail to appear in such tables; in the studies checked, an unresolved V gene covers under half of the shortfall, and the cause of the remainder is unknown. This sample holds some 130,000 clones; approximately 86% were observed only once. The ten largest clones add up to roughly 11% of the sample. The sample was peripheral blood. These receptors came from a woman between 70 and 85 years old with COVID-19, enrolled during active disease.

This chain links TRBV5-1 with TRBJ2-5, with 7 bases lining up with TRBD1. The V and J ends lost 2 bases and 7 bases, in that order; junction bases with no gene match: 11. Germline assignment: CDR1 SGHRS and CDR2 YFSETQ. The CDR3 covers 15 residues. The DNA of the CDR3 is TGCGCCAGCAGCTTAGGGGACAGCGCTCCGGGGACCCAGTACTTC. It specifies CASSLGDSAPGTQYF.

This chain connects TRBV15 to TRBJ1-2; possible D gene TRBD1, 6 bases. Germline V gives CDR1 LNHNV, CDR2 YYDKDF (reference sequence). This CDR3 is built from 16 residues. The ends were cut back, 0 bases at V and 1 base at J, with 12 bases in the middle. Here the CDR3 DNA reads TGTGCCACCAGCAGAGATATCGGACAGCTTAACTATGGCTACACCTTC. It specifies CATSRDIGQLNYGYTF.

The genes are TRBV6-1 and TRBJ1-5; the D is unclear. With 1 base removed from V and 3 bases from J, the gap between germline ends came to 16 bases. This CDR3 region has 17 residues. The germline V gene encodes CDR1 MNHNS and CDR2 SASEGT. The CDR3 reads CASSEVAGDTINQPQHF. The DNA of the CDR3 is TGTGCCAGCAGTGAAGTGGCAGGTGATACAATCAATCAGCCCCAGCATTTT.

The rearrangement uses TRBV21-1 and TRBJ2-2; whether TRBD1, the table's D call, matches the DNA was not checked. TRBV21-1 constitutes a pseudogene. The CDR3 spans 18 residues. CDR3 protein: CASRPQGQGDVGTGELFF. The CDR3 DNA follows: TGTGCCAGCAGACCTCAGGGACAGGGTGATGTTGGCACCGGGGAGCTGTTTTTT.

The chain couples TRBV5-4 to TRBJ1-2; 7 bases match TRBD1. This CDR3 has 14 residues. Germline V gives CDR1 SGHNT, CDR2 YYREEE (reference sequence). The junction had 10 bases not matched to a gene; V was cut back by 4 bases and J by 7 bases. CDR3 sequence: CASSLESGGGGYTF. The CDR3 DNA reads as TGTGCCAGCAGCCTAGAGTCAGGGGGTGGTGGCTACACCTTC.

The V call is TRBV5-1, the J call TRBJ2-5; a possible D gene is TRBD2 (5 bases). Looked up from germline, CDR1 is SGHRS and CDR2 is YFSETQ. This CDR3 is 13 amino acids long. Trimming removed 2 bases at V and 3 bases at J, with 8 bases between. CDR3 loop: CASSFNGKETQYF. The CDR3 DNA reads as TGCGCCAGCAGCTTTAACGGGAAAGAGACCCAGTACTTC.

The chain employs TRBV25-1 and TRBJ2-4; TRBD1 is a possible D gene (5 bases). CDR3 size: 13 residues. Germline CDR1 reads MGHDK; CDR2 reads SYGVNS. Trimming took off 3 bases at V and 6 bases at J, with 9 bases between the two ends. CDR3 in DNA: TGTGCCAGCAGTGAGGGGCAGAGAAACATTCAGTACTTC. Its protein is CASSEGQRNIQYF.

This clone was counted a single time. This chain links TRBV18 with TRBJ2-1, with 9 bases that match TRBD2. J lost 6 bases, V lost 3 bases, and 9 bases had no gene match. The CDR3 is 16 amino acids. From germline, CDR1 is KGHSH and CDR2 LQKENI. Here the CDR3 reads CASSPTLAGLVNEQFF. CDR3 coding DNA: TGTGCCAGCTCACCCACGCTAGCGGGGCTGGTCAATGAGCAGTTCTTC.

The chain's CDR3 is CASSQHGAYEQYF. As DNA, the CDR3 is TGTGCCAGCAGCCAACACGGGGCCTACGAGCAGTACTTC. The V call is TRBV3-1 (or the pseudogene TRBV3-2), the J call TRBJ2-7; TRBD2 is a possible D gene (5 bases). The CDR3 has 13 residues. The V end lost 2 bases, the J end lost 2 bases, and 7 bases lay between the germline ends. Germline CDR1 reads LGHDT; CDR2 reads YNNKEL (reference sequence).

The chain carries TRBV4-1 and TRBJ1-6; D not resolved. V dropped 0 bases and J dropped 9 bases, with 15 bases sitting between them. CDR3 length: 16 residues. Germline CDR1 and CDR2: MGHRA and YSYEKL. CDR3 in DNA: TGCGCCAGCAGCCAAGAGCTGGCCGGGGAGATTTCACCCCTCCACTTT. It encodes CASSQELAGEISPLHF.

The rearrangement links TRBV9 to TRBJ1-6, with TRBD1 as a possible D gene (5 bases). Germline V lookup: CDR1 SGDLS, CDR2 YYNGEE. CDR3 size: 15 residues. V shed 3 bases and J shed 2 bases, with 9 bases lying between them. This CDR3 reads CASSEAGPYNSPLHF. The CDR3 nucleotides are TGTGCCAGCAGCGAAGCAGGGCCCTATAATTCACCCCTCCACTTT.

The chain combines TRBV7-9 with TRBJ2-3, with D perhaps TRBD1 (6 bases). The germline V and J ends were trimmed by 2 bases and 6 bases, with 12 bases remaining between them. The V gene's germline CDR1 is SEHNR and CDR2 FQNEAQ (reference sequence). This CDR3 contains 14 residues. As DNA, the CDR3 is TGTGCCAGCAGCTTACAAACAGGGACCGATACGCAGTATTTT. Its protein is CASSLQTGTDTQYF.

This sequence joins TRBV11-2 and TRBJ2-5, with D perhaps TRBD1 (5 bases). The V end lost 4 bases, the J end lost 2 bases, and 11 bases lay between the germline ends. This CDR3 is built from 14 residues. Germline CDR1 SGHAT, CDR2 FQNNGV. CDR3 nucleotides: TGTGCCAGCAGCTCGCGACAGTTACAAGAGACCCAGTACTTC. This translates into CASSSRQLQETQYF.

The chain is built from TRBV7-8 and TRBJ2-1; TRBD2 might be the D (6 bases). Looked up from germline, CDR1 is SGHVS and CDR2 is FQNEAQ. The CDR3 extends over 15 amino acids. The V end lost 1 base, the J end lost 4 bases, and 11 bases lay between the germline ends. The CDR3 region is CASSLVGTQYNEQFF. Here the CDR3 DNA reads TGTGCCAGCAGCTTAGTTGGGACTCAATACAATGAGCAGTTCTTC. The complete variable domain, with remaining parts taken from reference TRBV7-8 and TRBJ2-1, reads GAGVSQSPRYKVAKRGQDVALRCDPISGHVSLFWYQQALGQGPEFLTYFQNEAQLDKSGLPSDRFFAERPEGSVSTLKIQRTQQEDSAVYLCASSLVGTQYNEQFFGPGTRLTVL.

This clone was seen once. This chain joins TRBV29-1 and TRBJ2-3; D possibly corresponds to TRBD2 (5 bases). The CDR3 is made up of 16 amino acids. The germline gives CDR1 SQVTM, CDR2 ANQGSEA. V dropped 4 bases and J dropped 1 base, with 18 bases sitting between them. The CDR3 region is CSVGGSTPGGTDTQYF. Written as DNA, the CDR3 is TGCAGCGTTGGAGGGAGCACTCCGGGTGGCACAGATACGCAGTATTTT.

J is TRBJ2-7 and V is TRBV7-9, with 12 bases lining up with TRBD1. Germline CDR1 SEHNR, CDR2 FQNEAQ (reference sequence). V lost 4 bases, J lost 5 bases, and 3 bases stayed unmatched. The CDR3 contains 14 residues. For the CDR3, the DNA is TGTGCCAGCAGCTCAGGGACAGGGGGCGACGAGCAGTACTTC. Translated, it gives CASSSGTGGDEQYF.

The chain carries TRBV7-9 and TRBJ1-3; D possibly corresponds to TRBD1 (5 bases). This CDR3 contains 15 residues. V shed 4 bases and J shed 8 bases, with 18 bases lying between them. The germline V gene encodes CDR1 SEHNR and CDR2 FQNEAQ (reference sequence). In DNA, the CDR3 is TGTGCCAGCAGCTCGAGATGGGGGGAAATGCACACCATATATTTT. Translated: CASSSRWGEMHTIYF.

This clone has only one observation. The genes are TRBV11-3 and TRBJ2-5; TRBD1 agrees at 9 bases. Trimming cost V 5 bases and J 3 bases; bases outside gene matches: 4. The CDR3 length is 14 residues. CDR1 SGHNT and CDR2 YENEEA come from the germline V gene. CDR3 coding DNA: TGTGCCAGCAGCAAGGGACAGGGAAAAGAGACCCAGTACTTC. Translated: CASSKGQGKETQYF.

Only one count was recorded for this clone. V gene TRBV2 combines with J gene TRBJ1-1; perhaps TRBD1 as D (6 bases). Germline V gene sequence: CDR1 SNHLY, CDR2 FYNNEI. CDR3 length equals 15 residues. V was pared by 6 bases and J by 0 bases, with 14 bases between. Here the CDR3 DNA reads TGTGCCAGCAGCTTCACCAGGGGAATGAACACTGAAGCTTTCTTT. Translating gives CASSFTRGMNTEAFF. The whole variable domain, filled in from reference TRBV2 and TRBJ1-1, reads EPEVTQTPSHQVTQMGQEVILRCVPISNHLYFYWYRQILGQKVEFLVSFYNNEISEKSEIFDDQFSVERPDGSNFTLKIRSTKLEDSAMYFCASSFTRGMNTEAFFGQGTRLTVV.